These T cell receptor beta chains were read from a single sample in a study of T cell responses to AZD1222 COVID-19 vaccine. Clones were sequenced by immunoSEQ multiplex PCR, and TCRdb holds only the in-frame ones, with some missing. The top ten hold around 21% of the sample, which has tens of thousands of clones, about 87% seen once. This specimen consisted of peripheral blood, obtained on day 0 of AZD1222 vaccination. The receptors were sampled from an adult in good health. Both conserved end residues are part of each CDR3. A D gene is named only where the DNA matches it firmly. Clone size appears in some rows only: once, few, many, or a class for an expanded clone.

>.|TRBV5-5|13|.|TRBJ2-1
CASSLDTVNEQFF
TGTGCCAGCAGCTTGGACACCGTAAATGAGCAGTTCTTC
>.|TRBV11-1|14|.|TRBJ2-3
CASSIASVEGTQYF
TGTGCCAGCAGCATAGCTAGCGTGGAGGGGACGCAGTATTTT
>TRBD2|TRBV18|17|.|TRBJ2-7
CASSPTGLAGSSYEQYF
TGTGCCAGCTCACCAACCGGACTAGCGGGATCCTCCTACGAGCAGTACTTC
>.|TRBV9|15|.|TRBJ2-3
CASSAGLTSTDTQYF
TGTGCCAGCAGCGCGGGACTGACGAGCACAGATACGCAGTATTTT
>.|TRBV27|13|.|TRBJ1-2
CASSLMPGYGYTF
TGTGCCAGCAGTTTAATGCCAGGGTATGGCTACACCTTC
>.|TRBV6-2/TRBV6-3|12|.|TRBJ2-7
CASSYSVYEQYF
TGTGCCAGCAGTTACTCGGTGTACGAGCAGTACTTC
>.|TRBV15|18|.|TRBJ1-3
CATSGDRLQVTSGNTIYF
TGTGCCACCAGCGGCGACAGACTACAGGTTACCTCTGGAAACACCATATATTTT
>TRBD2|TRBV19|16|.|TRBJ2-5
CASRNSRDYSRETQYF
TGTGCCAGTAGAAATTCGCGGGACTATAGCAGGGAGACCCAGTACTTC
>.|TRBV30|13|.|TRBJ2-5
CAWSVGVQGTQYF
TGTGCCTGGAGTGTCGGTGTTCAAGGGACCCAGTACTTC
>TRBD1|TRBV4-1|18|.|TRBJ1-5
CASSQRWAGGAGNQPQHF
TGCGCCAGCAGCCAACGTTGGGCAGGGGGCGCGGGCAATCAGCCCCAGCATTTT
>TRBD2|TRBV28|15|.|TRBJ2-7
CASSLWGTNAYEQYF
TGTGCCAGCAGTTTATGGGGGACTAATGCCTACGAGCAGTACTTC
>.|TRBV3-1/TRBV3-2|12|.|TRBJ2-7
CASSQDPHEQYF
TGTGCCAGCAGCCAAGATCCCCACGAGCAGTACTTC
>.|TRBV3-1/TRBV3-2|13|.|TRBJ2-7
CASSQDTSYEQYF
TGTGCCAGCAGCCAAGACACCAGCTACGAGCAGTACTTC
>.|TRBV30|14|.|TRBJ1-1
CAWTRAGLGNEAFF
TGTGCCTGGACTCGGGCAGGGCTAGGTAATGAAGCTTTCTTT
>.|TRBV12-5|13|.|TRBJ1-1
CASGPSGSAEAFF
TGTGCTAGTGGCCCCTCGGGGTCGGCTGAAGCTTTCTTT
>.|TRBV28|14|.|TRBJ1-2
CASSSTGTWDGYTF
TGTGCCAGCAGTTCCACAGGGACCTGGGATGGCTACACCTTC
>.|TRBV4-3|13|.|TRBJ2-7
CASWGRTAYEQYF
TGCGCCAGCTGGGGAAGGACAGCCTACGAGCAGTACTTC
>TRBD2|TRBV2|16|.|TRBJ2-7
CASKGTSGMSSYEQYF
TGTGCCAGCAAGGGGACTAGCGGGATGAGCTCCTACGAGCAGTACTTC
>TRBD2|TRBV7-9|16|.|TRBJ2-5
CASSYRLAGGQETQYF
TGTGCCAGCAGCTACCGACTAGCGGGGGGGCAGGAGACCCAGTACTTC
>.|TRBV2|14|.|TRBJ2-1
CASRAGPLNNEQFF
TGTGCCAGCAGAGCGGGCCCACTGAACAATGAGCAGTTCTTC
>TRBD1|TRBV28|14|once|TRBJ1-2
CASSPITGVHGYTF
TGTGCCAGCAGCCCGATAACAGGGGTGCATGGCTACACCTTC
>.|TRBV7-2|14|.|TRBJ1-1
CASSSYKRNTEAFF
TGTGCCAGCAGCTCGTACAAGAGGAACACTGAAGCTTTCTTT
>TRBD1|TRBV3-1/TRBV3-2|16|once|TRBJ2-3
CASSQDHTGGKRTQYF
TGTGCCAGCAGCCAAGACCATACAGGGGGCAAGCGTACGCAGTATTTT
>.|TRBV5-1|16|.|TRBJ1-3
CASSLDPPGSGNTIYF
TGCGCCAGCAGCTTGGATCCCCCAGGGTCTGGAAACACCATATATTTT
>TRBD1|TRBV27|16|.|TRBJ1-5
CASSFRGQGGGQPQHF
TGTGCCAGCAGTTTCCGAGGACAGGGCGGGGGTCAGCCCCAGCATTTT
>TRBD2|TRBV7-6|15|.|TRBJ2-3
CASSRSGGPTDTQYF
TGTGCCAGCAGTCGGAGCGGGGGGCCGACAGATACGCAGTATTTT
>.|TRBV27|17|.|TRBJ1-2
CASSLRGGSYTPYGYTF
TGTGCCAGCAGTTTAAGAGGGGGATCGTATACCCCTTATGGCTACACCTTC
>.|TRBV6-2/TRBV6-3|14|.|TRBJ2-2
CASSYGGSTGELFF
TGTGCCAGCAGTTACGGGGGGAGCACCGGGGAGCTGTTTTTT
>.|TRBV5-1|18|.|TRBJ1-3
CASSLDGTSTLSGNTIYF
TGCGCCAGCAGCTTGGACGGGACGTCTACTCTCTCTGGAAACACCATATATTTT
>TRBD2|TRBV5-1|16|.|TRBJ2-5
CASTSAGLEFRETQYF
TGCGCCAGCACCAGTGCGGGACTAGAGTTCCGAGAGACCCAGTACTTC
>TRBD1|TRBV5-6|14|.|TRBJ2-1
CASSPGQGANEQFF
TGTGCCAGCAGCCCCGGACAGGGAGCGAATGAGCAGTTCTTC
>.|TRBV30|17|.|TRBJ2-5
CAWSPMVEGVKWETQYF
TGTGCCTGGAGTCCTATGGTAGAGGGGGTAAAGTGGGAGACCCAGTACTTC
>.|TRBV5-6|18|.|TRBJ2-5
CASSLASRRGFSPETQYF
TGTGCCAGCAGCTTGGCCTCACGTCGGGGGTTTAGCCCAGAGACCCAGTACTTC
>.|TRBV5-6|15|.|TRBJ1-1
CASSRRLGLNTEAFF
TGTGCCAGCAGCCGTCGGCTGGGATTGAACACTGAAGCTTTCTTT
>.|TRBV14|13|.|TRBJ2-1
CASSQEGRAVQFF
TGTGCCAGCAGCCAAGAGGGCAGGGCGGTGCAGTTCTTC
>.|TRBV2|13|.|TRBJ1-6
CASTPGRNSPLHF
TGTGCCAGCACCCCAGGGCGTAATTCACCCCTCCACTTT
>.|TRBV9|17|.|TRBJ1-2
CASSWWDPNLSNYGYTF
TGTGCCAGCAGCTGGTGGGACCCCAACCTTTCTAACTATGGCTACACCTTC
>.|TRBV5-6|14|.|TRBJ2-5
CASSPLDTQETQYF
TGTGCCAGCAGCCCTTTAGACACTCAGGAGACCCAGTACTTC
>.|TRBV9|13|.|TRBJ2-5
CASSVELRKTQYF
TGTGCCAGCAGCGTAGAGTTGCGGAAGACCCAGTACTTC
>.|TRBV30|13|.|TRBJ1-1
CAWSQGRGAEAFF
TGTGCCTGGAGTCAGGGCCGCGGCGCTGAAGCTTTCTTT
>TRBD1|TRBV7-9|17|.|TRBJ2-5
CASSLVAGQGLQETQYF
TGTGCCAGCAGCTTAGTGGCCGGACAGGGACTTCAAGAGACCCAGTACTTC
>.|TRBV5-1|13|.|TRBJ1-1
CASSSTGFTEAFF
TGCGCCAGCAGCAGTACAGGGTTTACTGAAGCTTTCTTT
>.|TRBV6-4|15|.|TRBJ2-3
CASSDSGRGTDTQYF
TGTGCCAGCAGTGACTCCGGGAGAGGGACAGATACGCAGTATTTT
>.|TRBV12-3/TRBV12-4|13|.|TRBJ2-1
CASSSLEYNEQFF
TGTGCCAGCAGCTCCCTAGAGTACAATGAGCAGTTCTTC